These 5 T cell receptor beta chains were sequenced from one sample in a study of blood T cell repertoires in COVID-19. Data came from immunoSEQ multiplex PCR; TCRdb stores just in-frame clones and leaves some out. The table lists 300,000 to 400,000 clones, roughly 90% of them singletons. Sample: peripheral blood. The receptors were sampled from a woman aged 70-85 years with COVID-19, enrolled during active disease.

CDR3 residues: CASSQDRGAWVTDTQYF. CDR3 nucleotides: TGTGCCAGCAGCCAAGATCGGGGGGCCTGGGTCACAGATACGCAGTATTTT. The chain uses TRBV3-1 (or the pseudogene TRBV3-2) and TRBJ2-3; D perhaps matches TRBD2 (7 bases). Germline V gives CDR1 LGHDT, CDR2 YNNKEL (reference sequence). Trimming took off 0 bases at V and 2 bases at J, with 15 bases between the two ends. The CDR3 runs 17 residues.

The rearrangement joins TRBV24-1 to TRBJ1-2; 7 bases match TRBD1. V shed 1 base, J shed 7 bases, and the junction held 11 bases outside the gene matches. The germline V gene encodes CDR1 KGHDR and CDR2 SFDVKD. The CDR3 is made up of 16 amino acids. The CDR3 bases are TGTGCCACCAGTGATTTCGGACAGGAGGGACATGGTGGCTACACCTTC. Translating it yields CATSDFGQEGHGGYTF.

The V gene is TRBV5-1, the J gene TRBJ1-1, with 7 bases identical to TRBD1. Germline V CDR1 and CDR2: SGHRS, YFSETQ. V was pared by 3 bases and J by 7 bases, with 9 bases of the junction left unmatched. CDR3 length: 14 amino acids. The CDR3 DNA follows: TGCGCCAGCAGCTCGGGACAGCCGCGAAGTGAAGCTTTCTTT. Protein sequence: CASSSGQPRSEAFF.

The CDR3 sequence: CASSPPSGGPPYEQYF. CDR3 DNA sequence: TGTGCCAGCTCACCGCCTAGCGGGGGGCCGCCCTACGAGCAGTACTTC. V is TRBV18 and J is TRBJ2-7; 11 nucleotides agree with TRBD2. The CDR3 loop spans 16 amino acids. V trimming: 3 bases; J trimming: 2 bases; junction bases outside the gene matches: 6. The V gene's germline CDR1 is KGHSH and CDR2 LQKENI.

This chain joins TRBV30 and TRBJ2-2, with 8 bases fitting TRBD2. Germline loops: CDR1 GTSNPN, CDR2 SVGIG (reference sequence). The CDR3 totals 16 residues. Trimming at V came to 3 bases and at J to 2 bases, leaving 8 bases not matched to a gene. This CDR3 is CAWRRWSGGNTGELFF. The CDR3 nucleotides read TGTGCCTGGAGAAGGTGGAGCGGGGGAAACACCGGGGAGCTGTTTTTT. Full variable domain (outside the CDR3, taken from reference TRBV30 and TRBJ2-2): SQTIHQWPATLVQPVGSPLSLECTVEGTSNPNLYWYRQAAGRGLQLLFYSVGIGQISSEVPQNLSASRPQDRQFILSSKKLLLSDSGFYLCAWRRWSGGNTGELFFGEGSRLTVL.